Sequencing of this TCR beta chain was carried out in a study of T cell changes during pregnancy in multiple sclerosis. TCRdb keeps only in-frame clones here, not all; method: immunoSEQ multiplex PCR. The sample consists of approximately 88,000 clones, roughly 93% of them appearing once. Trimming removed 3 bases at V and 0 bases at J, with 18 bases between. The CDR3 sequence is 18 residues long. Per the germline V gene, CDR1 is SGHVS and CDR2 is FNYEAQ. The source of this sequence is a female donor with multiple sclerosis, enrolled in a pregnancy study. The V gene is TRBV7-6, the J gene TRBJ2-1; possibly TRBD2 for D (7 bases). Sample: peripheral blood, taken in the third trimester of pregnancy. DNA for the CDR3: TGTGCCAGCAGCTTTAAAGGGGGGGGTATCGTCTCCTACAATGAGCAGTTCTTC. Translation gives CASSFKGGGIVSYNEQFF.